A single T cell receptor beta chain is shown here with its context. This entry comes from a study of blood T cells in healthy people across ages. A second about 6 to 11 cycle PCR used barcoded and J-beta primers. A single record per CDR3 protein comes from TCRdb applying MiXCR to the 5' RACE reads. The data contain 1.5 million or so distinct CDR3 sequences, roughly 43% of them singletons. Germline CDR1 reads MGHDK; CDR2 reads SYGVNS. Trimming shortened V by 4 bases and J by 11 bases, and 14 bases separated the two germline ends. CDR3 length: 12 amino acids. The chain links TRBV25-1 to TRBJ2-5; maybe TRBD2 (5 bases). Sequencing was carried out using blood. The sequence was collected from a woman younger than 30 in good health. Written as DNA, the CDR3 is TGTGCCAGCAGTGTCCCGGCGGGTGAGCAGTACTTC. Its translation is CASSVPAGEQYF.